This T cell receptor beta chain originates from a study of blood T cell repertoires in COVID-19. Study-level background: Sites across the United States, Italy and Spain contributed samples from acute and convalescent COVID-19.

With 2 bases removed from V and 6 bases from J, the gap between germline ends came to 13 bases. Germline assignment: CDR1 KGHSH and CDR2 LQKENI. The length of the CDR3 is 15 residues. Original handling: Counts of nucleated cells, estimated from reference gene primer amplification, were obtained. Measured with immunoSEQ multiplex PCR; TCRdb has only the in-frame clones, and not every one. D and trimming come from the DNA, and the V and J calls and clone size come from that table. Altogether approximately 270,000 clones are present, 70% to 90% being singletons, with the ten largest covering 9.5% to 11%.

The chain carries TRBV18 and TRBJ1-4; the D gene is possibly TRBD1 (5 bases). Sequenced sample: peripheral blood. This clonotype was sampled from a woman in her 70s with acute or convalescent COVID-19. This CDR3 reads CASSPGRGGDEKLFF. CDR3 nucleotide sequence: TGTGCCAGCTCACCAGGGAGGGGAGGAGATGAAAAACTGTTTTTT.